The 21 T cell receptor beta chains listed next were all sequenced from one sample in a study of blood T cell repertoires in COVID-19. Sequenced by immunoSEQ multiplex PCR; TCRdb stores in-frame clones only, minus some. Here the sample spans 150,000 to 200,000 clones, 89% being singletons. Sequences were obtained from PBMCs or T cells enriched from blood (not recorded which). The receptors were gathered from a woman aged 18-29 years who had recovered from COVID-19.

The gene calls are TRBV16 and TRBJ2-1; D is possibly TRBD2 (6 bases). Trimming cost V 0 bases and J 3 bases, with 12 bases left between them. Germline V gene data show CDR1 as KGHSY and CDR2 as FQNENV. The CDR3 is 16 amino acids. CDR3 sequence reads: CASSQSGTPNYNEQFF. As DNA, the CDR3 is TGTGCCAGCAGCCAATCCGGGACTCCCAACTACAATGAGCAGTTCTTC.

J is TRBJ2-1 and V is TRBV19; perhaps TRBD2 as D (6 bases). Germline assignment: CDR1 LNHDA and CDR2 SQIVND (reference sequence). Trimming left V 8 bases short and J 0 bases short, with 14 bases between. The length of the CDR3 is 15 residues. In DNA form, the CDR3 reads TGTGCCAGTGCACTTGGAGGGAGCTCCTACAATGAGCAGTTCTTC. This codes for CASALGGSSYNEQFF.

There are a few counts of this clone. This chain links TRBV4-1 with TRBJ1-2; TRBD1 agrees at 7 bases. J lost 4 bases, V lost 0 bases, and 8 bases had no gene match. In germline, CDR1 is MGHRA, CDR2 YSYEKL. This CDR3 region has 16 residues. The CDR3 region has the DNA TGCGCCAGCAGCCAAGATAAGGGAAAGGGGGCCTATGGCTACACCTTC. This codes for CASSQDKGKGAYGYTF.

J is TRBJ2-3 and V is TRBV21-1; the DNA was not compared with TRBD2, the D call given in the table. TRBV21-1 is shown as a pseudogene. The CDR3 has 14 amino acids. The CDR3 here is CASGVAGPTDTQYF. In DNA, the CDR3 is TGTGCCAGCGGAGTGGCGGGACCCACAGATACGCAGTATTTT.

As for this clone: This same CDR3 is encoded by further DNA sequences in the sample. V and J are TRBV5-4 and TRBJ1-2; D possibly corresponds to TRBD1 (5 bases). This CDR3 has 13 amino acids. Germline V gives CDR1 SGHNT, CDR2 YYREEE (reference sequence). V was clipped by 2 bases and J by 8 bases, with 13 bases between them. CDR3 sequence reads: CASSFWGGEGYTF. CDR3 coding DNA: TGTGCCAGCAGCTTTTGGGGGGGGGAGGGCTACACCTTC. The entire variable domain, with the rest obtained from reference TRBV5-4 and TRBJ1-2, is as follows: ETGVTQSPTHLIKTRGQQVTLRCSSQSGHNTVSWYQQALGQGPQFIFQYYREEENGRGNFPPRFSGLQFPNYSSELNVNALELDDSALYLCASSFWGGEGYTFGSGTRLTVV.

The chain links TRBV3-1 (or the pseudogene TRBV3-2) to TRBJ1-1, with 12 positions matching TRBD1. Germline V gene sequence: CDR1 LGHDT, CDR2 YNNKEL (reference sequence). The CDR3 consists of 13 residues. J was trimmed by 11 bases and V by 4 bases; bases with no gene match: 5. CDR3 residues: CASSPRDRGQAFF. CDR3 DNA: TGTGCCAGCAGCCCTCGGGACAGGGGGCAGGCTTTCTTT.

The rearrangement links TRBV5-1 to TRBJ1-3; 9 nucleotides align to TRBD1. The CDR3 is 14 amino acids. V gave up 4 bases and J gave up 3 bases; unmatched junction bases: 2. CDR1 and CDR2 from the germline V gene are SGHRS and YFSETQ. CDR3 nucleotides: TGCGCCAGCAGCCCGGGACAGGGTGGAAACACCATATATTTT. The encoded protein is CASSPGQGGNTIYF.

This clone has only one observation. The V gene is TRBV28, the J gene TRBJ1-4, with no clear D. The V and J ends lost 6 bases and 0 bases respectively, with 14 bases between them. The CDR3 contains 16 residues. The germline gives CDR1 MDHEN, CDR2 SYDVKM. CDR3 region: CASSLRPPATNEKLFF. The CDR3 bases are TGTGCCAGCAGCCTGCGCCCGCCCGCAACTAATGAAAAACTGTTTTTT.

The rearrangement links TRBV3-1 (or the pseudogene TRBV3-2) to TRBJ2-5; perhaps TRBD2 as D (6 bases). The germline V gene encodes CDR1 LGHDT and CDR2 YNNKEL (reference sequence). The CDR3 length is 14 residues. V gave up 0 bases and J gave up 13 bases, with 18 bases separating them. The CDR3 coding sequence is TGTGCCAGCAGCCAAGATTCCGGCGGGGCAGCCAGGTACTTC. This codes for CASSQDSGGAARYF.

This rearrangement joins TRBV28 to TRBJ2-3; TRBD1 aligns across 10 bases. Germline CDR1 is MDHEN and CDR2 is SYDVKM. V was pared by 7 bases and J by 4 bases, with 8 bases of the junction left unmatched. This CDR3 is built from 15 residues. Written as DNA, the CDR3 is TGTGCCAGCAACCACGACAGGGGGCAATCAGATACGCAGTATTTT. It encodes CASNHDRGQSDTQYF.

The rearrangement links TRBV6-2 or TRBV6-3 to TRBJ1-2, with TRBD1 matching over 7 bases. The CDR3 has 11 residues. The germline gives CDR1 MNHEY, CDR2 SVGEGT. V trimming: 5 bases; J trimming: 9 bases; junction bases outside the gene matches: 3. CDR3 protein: CASSRGGRYTF. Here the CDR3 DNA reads TGTGCCAGCAGTCGAGGGGGCCGCTACACCTTC.

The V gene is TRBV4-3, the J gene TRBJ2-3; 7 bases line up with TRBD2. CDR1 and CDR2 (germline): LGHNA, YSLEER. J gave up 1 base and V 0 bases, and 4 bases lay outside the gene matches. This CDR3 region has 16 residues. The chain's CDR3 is CASSQEGRGGTDTQYF. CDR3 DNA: TGCGCCAGCAGCCAAGAAGGTCGGGGGGGCACAGATACGCAGTATTTT.

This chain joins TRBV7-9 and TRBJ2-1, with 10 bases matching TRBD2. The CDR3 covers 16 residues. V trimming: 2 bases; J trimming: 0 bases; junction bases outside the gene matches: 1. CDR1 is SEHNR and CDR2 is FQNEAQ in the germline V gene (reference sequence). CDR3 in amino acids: CASSLRLAGSYNEQFF. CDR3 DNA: TGTGCCAGCAGCTTAAGACTAGCGGGCTCCTACAATGAGCAGTTCTTC.

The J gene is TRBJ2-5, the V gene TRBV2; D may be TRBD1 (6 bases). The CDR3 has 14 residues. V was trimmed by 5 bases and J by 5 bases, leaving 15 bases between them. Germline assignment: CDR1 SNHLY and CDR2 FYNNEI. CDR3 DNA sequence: TGTGCCAGCAGTTTACTCAGGGGAGCGGAGACCCAGTACTTC. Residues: CASSLLRGAETQYF.

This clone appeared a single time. The CDR3 is CASSPRTPGWPQHF. In DNA, the CDR3 is TGTGCCAGTAGTCCGCGGACTCCGGGTTGGCCCCAGCATTTT. The V call is TRBV19, the J call TRBJ1-5, with unresolved D. Germline V lookup: CDR1 LNHDA, CDR2 SQIVND (reference sequence). V gave up 5 bases and J gave up 9 bases, with 17 bases separating them. The CDR3 extends over 14 amino acids.

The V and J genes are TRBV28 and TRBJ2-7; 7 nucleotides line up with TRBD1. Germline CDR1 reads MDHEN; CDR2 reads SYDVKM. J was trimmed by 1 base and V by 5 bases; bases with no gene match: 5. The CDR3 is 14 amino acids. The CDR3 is CASSEGGQSYEQYF. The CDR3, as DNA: TGTGCCAGCAGTGAAGGGGGACAGTCCTACGAGCAGTACTTC.

The CDR3 DNA sequence: TGTGCCATCAGTGAGTCGGGCCGAGGGACTGAAGCTTTCTTT. Translating gives CAISESGRGTEAFF. The gene calls are TRBV10-3 and TRBJ1-1; no clear D gene. This CDR3 has 14 amino acids. CDR1 is ENHRY and CDR2 is SYGVKD in the germline V gene. V was cut by 0 bases and J by 5 bases, with 10 bases left in between.

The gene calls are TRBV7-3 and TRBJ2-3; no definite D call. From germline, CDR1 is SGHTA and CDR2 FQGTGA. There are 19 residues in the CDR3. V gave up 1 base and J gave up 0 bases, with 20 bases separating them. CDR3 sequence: CASSLKPPLRKTSTDTQYF. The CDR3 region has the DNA TGTGCCAGCAGCTTAAAGCCCCCTCTAAGGAAGACAAGCACAGATACGCAGTATTTT.

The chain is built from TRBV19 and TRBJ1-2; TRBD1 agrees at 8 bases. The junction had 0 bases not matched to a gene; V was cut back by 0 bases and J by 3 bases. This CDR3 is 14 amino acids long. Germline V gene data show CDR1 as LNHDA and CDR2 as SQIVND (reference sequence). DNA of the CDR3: TGTGCCAGTAGTATAGAGACAGGGGACTATGGCTACACCTTC. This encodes CASSIETGDYGYTF.

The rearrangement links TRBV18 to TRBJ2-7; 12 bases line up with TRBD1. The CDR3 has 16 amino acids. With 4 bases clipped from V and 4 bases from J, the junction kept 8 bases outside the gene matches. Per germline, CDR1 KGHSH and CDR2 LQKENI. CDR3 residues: CASSQGTGGGGYEQYF. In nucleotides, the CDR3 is TGTGCCAGCTCACAAGGGACAGGGGGCGGAGGGTACGAGCAGTACTTC.

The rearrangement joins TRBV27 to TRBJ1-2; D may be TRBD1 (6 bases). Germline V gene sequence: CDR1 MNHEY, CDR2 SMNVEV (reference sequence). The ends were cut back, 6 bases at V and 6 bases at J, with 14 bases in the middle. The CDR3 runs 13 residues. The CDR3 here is CASSPGQIHGYTF. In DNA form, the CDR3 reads TGTGCCAGCAGCCCCGGACAGATCCATGGCTACACCTTC.